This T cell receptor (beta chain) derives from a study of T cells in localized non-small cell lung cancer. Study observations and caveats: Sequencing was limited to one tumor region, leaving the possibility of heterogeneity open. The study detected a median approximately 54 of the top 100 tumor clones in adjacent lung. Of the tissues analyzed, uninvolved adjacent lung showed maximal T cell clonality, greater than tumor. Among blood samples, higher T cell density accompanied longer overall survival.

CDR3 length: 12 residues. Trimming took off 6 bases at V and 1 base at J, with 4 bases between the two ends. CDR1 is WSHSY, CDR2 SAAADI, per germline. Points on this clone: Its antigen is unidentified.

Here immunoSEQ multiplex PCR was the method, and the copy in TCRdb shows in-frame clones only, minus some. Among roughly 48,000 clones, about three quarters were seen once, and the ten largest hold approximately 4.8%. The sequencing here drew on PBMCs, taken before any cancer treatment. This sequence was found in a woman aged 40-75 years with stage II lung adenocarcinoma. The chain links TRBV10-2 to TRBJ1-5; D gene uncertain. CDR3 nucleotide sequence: TGCGCCAGCAGGGGGAGCAATCAGCCCCAGCATTTT. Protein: CASRGSNQPQHF.